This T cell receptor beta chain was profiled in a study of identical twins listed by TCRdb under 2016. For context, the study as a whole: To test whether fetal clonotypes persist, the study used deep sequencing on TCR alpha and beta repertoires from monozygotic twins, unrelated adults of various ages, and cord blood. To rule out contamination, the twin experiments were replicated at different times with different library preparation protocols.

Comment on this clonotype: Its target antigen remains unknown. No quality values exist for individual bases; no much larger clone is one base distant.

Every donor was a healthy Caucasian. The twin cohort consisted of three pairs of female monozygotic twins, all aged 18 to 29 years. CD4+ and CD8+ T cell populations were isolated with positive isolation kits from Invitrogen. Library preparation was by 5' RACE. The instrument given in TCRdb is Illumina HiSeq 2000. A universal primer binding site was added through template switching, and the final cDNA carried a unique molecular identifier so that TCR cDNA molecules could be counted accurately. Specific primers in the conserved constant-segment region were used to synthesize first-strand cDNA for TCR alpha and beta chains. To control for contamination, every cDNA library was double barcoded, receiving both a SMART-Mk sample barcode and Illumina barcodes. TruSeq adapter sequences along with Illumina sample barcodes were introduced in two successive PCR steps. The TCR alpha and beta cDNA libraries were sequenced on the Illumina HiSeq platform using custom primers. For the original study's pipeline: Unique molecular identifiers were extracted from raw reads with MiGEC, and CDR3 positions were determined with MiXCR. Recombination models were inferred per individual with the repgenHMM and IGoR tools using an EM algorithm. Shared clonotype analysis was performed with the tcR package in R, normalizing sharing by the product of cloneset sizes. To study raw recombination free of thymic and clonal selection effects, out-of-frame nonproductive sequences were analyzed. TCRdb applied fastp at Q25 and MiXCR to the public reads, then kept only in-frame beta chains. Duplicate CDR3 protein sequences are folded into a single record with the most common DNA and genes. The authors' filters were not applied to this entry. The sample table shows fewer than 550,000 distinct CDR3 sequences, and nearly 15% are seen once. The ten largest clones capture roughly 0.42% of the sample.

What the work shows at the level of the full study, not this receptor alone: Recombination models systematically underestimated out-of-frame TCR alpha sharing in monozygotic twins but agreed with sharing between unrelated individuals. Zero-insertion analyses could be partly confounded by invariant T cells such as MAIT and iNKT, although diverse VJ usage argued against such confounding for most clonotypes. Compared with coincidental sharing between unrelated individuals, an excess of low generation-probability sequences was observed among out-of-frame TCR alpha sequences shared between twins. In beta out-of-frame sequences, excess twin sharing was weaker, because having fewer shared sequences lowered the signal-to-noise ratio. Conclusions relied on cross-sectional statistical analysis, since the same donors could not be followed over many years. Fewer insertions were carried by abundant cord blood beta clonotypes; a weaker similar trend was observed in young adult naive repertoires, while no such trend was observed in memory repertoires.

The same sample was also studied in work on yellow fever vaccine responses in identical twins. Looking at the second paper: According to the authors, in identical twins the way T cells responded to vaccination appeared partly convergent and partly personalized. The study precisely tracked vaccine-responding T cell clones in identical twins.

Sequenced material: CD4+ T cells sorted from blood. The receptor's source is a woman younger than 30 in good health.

The CDR3: CASSGQGSGNQPQHF. The bases read TGCGCCAGCAGCGGACAGGGATCAGGCAATCAGCCCCAGCATTTT. The V gene is TRBV10-2 and the J gene is TRBJ1-5, with 8 bases in between that match TRBD1. CDR1 and CDR2 are drawn from the germline V gene: WSHSY, SAAADI. Taken from cysteine to phenylalanine, the CDR3 has 15 residues. Of the read, only the CDR3 DNA is kept; its 45 bases are in frame from base 1. Trimming accounts for 6 bases at V and 2 bases at J, while the number of junction bases matched to no gene is 6.